This T cell receptor (beta chain) was identified during a study of blood T cell repertoires in COVID-19. Study-wide context: Both acute and convalescent COVID-19 samples were obtained from the United States, Italy and Spain. Nucleic acid was either cDNA or gDNA, and it came from T cells, B-cell-depleted T cells, or PBMCs.

In Seattle, patients joined the study during active infection and were tracked longitudinally. TCRdb keeps only in-frame clones here, not all; method: immunoSEQ multiplex PCR. The data show hundreds of thousands of clones, with roughly 90% seen just once and more than 0.7% held by the top ten. Germline values: CDR1 LGHDT, CDR2 YNNKEL (reference sequence). The trim removed 1 base at V and 4 bases at J, leaving 7 bases unmatched. CDR3 length: 16 residues. The specimen sequenced was peripheral blood. This receptor was identified in a man between 60 and 70 years old with COVID-19, enrolled during active disease. The chain is built from TRBV3-1 (or the pseudogene TRBV3-2) and TRBJ2-5; TRBD1 agrees at 9 bases. The CDR3 sequence: CASSQAGQGGGETQYF. The CDR3 DNA reads as TGTGCCAGCAGCCAAGCGGGACAGGGAGGGGGAGAGACCCAGTACTTC.